A single sample gave rise to the 26 T cell receptor beta chains below, sequenced in a study of cytomegalovirus exposure and HLA in healthy donors. Generated by immunoSEQ multiplex PCR, the TCRdb table keeps only in-frame clones and is missing some. The sample has approximately 60,000 clones; 95% are singletons. Sequencing was performed on PBMCs. All receptors derive from a woman in her late teens or twenties in good health and CMV-seropositive.

Written as DNA, the CDR3 is TGCGCCAGCAGTCAGGCGGGGCAGAGCTATGGCTACACCTTC. Translation gives CASSQAGQSYGYTF. The chain recombines TRBV23-1 with TRBJ1-2; possible D gene TRBD1, 5 bases. TRBV23-1 falls under the ORF class, with uncertain function. CDR3 length equals 14 residues. Trimming took 3 bases from V and 4 from J, leaving 12 bases between them.

In this sample, this clone turned up once. The chain joins TRBV6-5 to TRBJ2-1, with D uncertain. The CDR3 consists of 15 residues. The ends were cut back, 5 bases at V and 3 bases at J, with 14 bases in the middle. Looked up from germline, CDR1 is MNHEY and CDR2 is SVGAGI. CDR3 protein: CASSAKVEYYNEQFF. The CDR3 DNA follows: TGTGCCAGCAGTGCCAAAGTAGAGTACTACAATGAGCAGTTCTTC.

The rearrangement uses TRBV6-6 and TRBJ1-3; D perhaps matches TRBD1 (6 bases). Trimming removed 10 bases from V and 3 bases from J, with 13 bases in between. The CDR3 has 13 amino acids. Per the germline V gene, CDR1 is MNHNY and CDR2 is SVGAGI (reference sequence). The CDR3 DNA is TGTGCCACGAAGGGGGGGGGTGGAAACACCATATATTTT. Translating it yields CATKGGGGNTIYF.

The V and J genes are TRBV28 and TRBJ2-1, with a possible D match to TRBD2 (5 bases). V lost 7 bases and J lost 2, with 12 bases in between. This CDR3 comprises 14 residues. Germline V lookup: CDR1 MDHEN, CDR2 SYDVKM. The CDR3 sequence is CASIEGTTYNEQFF. DNA of the CDR3: TGTGCCAGCATCGAGGGAACCACCTACAATGAGCAGTTCTTC.

The rearrangement uses TRBV7-9 and TRBJ2-2, with unresolved D. This CDR3 spans 13 amino acids. Per germline, CDR1 SEHNR and CDR2 FQNEAQ (reference sequence). V was shortened by 5 bases and J by 10 bases, with 14 bases between the two germline ends. The CDR3 here is CASSIPTRQELFF. The CDR3 DNA is TGTGCCAGCAGCATACCCACCAGACAGGAGCTGTTTTTT.

V and J are TRBV4-1 and TRBJ2-7, with 11 bases identical to TRBD2. Germline CDR1 is MGHRA and CDR2 is YSYEKL. The CDR3 is 16 amino acids. Trimming took 0 bases from V and 6 from J; bases not matched to a gene: 7. CDR3 sequence: CASSQEVSSGRTEQYF. Here the CDR3 DNA reads TGCGCCAGCAGCCAAGAAGTGTCTAGCGGGAGGACCGAGCAGTACTTC.

The chain uses TRBV30 and TRBJ2-7; 9 bases agree with TRBD1. Germline V lookup: CDR1 GTSNPN, CDR2 SVGIG (reference sequence). The junction had 6 bases not matched to a gene; V was cut back by 4 bases and J by 2 bases. There are 14 residues in the CDR3. The CDR3 sequence is CAWNRDRAPYEQYF. Here the CDR3 DNA reads TGTGCCTGGAATAGGGACAGGGCCCCCTACGAGCAGTACTTC.

This sequence joins TRBV29-1 and TRBJ2-5, with TRBD1 identical over 10 bases. V gave up 6 bases and J gave up 3 bases; unmatched junction bases: 13. The germline gives CDR1 SQVTM, CDR2 ANQGSEA. CDR3 length: 16 amino acids. The CDR3 nucleotides read TGCAGCGTGGCAACCGGGACAGGGGTTGGGGAAGAGACCCAGTACTTC. Amino acids: CSVATGTGVGEETQYF.

Points on this clone: One end of the junction varies from germline; a read error may be responsible. The chain couples TRBV6-5 to TRBJ2-7, with D possibly TRBD1 on 5 matching bases. In germline, CDR1 is MNHEY, CDR2 SVGAGI. This CDR3 spans 13 amino acids. In DNA form, the CDR3 reads TGTGCCAGCAGTTACTCGGGGCAGACTTCCCCGCACTTC. Translation: CASSYSGQTSPHF.

The chain carries TRBV4-2 and TRBJ1-1, with 8 bases matching TRBD1. Germline values: CDR1 LGHNA, CDR2 YNFKEQ. There are 18 residues in the CDR3. Trimming removed 3 bases from V and 6 bases from J; junction bases left unmatched: 18. DNA of the CDR3: TGTGCCAGCAGCCACCTCGGCCCCAGGGGGCAAGGGGCCCCTGAAGCTTTCTTT. Translating gives CASSHLGPRGQGAPEAFF.

The V and J genes are TRBV7-3 and TRBJ2-7; 10 positions agree with TRBD1. This CDR3 is 20 amino acids long. Germline V gene data show CDR1 as SGHTA and CDR2 as FQGTGA. The ends lost 5 bases at V and 3 bases at J; junction bases unmatched: 22. In DNA form, the CDR3 reads TGTGCCAGCAGCGACAATCCTCCGGGACAGGGGCTTTCGGGGATCTACGAGCAGTACTTC. Amino acid sequence: CASSDNPPGQGLSGIYEQYF.

V and J are TRBV28 and TRBJ1-1; D is possibly TRBD1 (5 bases). The CDR3 has 11 amino acids. The germline V gene has CDR1 MDHEN and CDR2 SYDVKM. V lost 8 bases, J lost 5 bases, and 9 bases lay in between. CDR3 coding DNA: TGTGCCAGCCAGGGTTGGACTGAAGCTTTCTTT. It is translated as CASQGWTEAFF.

This clone was detected once. The chain has TRBV5-1 and TRBJ1-4; no definite D call. The CDR3 loop spans 15 amino acids. Between the trimmed V and J ends, which lost 4 bases and 0 bases, there was a span of 10 bases. Per the germline V gene, CDR1 is SGHRS and CDR2 is YFSETQ. In DNA form, the CDR3 reads TGCGCCAGCAGCCCGGACTACGCAACTAATGAAAAACTGTTTTTT. Its translation is CASSPDYATNEKLFF.

V usage is TRBV5-1 and J usage is TRBJ2-3, with D tentatively TRBD2 (5 bases). Per the germline V gene, CDR1 is SGHRS and CDR2 is YFSETQ. The CDR3 is made up of 15 amino acids. Trimming pared 1 base from V and 2 bases from J, leaving 11 bases between. This CDR3 is CASSLSRAFTDTQYF. CDR3 coding DNA: TGCGCCAGCAGCTTGTCGAGGGCATTCACAGATACGCAGTATTTT.

V is TRBV7-3 and J is TRBJ2-3; D is unresolved. There are 14 residues in the CDR3. Per germline, CDR1 SGHTA and CDR2 FQGTGA. Trimming took off 8 bases at V and 1 base at J, with 13 bases between the two ends. The CDR3 DNA sequence: TGTGCCAGCGGCCAGTTGGTGGGCACAGATACGCAGTATTTT. This encodes CASGQLVGTDTQYF.

The gene calls are TRBV7-8 and TRBJ1-6; D is undetermined. The germline CDR1 and CDR2 sequences are SGHVS and FQNEAQ. The CDR3 extends over 12 amino acids. The V end was cut by 2 bases, the J end by 7 bases, with 3 bases between. DNA of the CDR3: TGTGCCAGCAGCTTACAGAATTCACCCCTCCACTTT. It yields the protein CASSLQNSPLHF.

The rearrangement uses TRBV13 and TRBJ1-1; TRBD1 matches at 11 bases. Germline CDR1 and CDR2: PRHDT and FYEKMQ (reference sequence). The CDR3 loop spans 17 amino acids. Unmatched junction bases numbered 8, after V lost 5 bases and J lost 0 bases. The CDR3 loop is CASSLRTGGHMNTEAFF. The CDR3 region has the DNA TGTGCCAGCAGCCTCAGGACAGGGGGCCACATGAACACTGAAGCTTTCTTT.

V and J are TRBV27 and TRBJ1-2; TRBD1 agrees at 9 bases. The CDR3 contains 14 residues. The germline CDR1 and CDR2 sequences are MNHEY and SMNVEV (reference sequence). V trimming: 9 bases; J trimming: 4 bases; junction bases outside the gene matches: 9. The CDR3 reads CASYGTGNGYGYTF. CDR3 sequence (DNA): TGTGCCAGTTACGGGACAGGGAACGGCTATGGCTACACCTTC.

The V gene is TRBV7-6, the J gene TRBJ2-2; 9 bases agree with TRBD1. Looked up from germline, CDR1 is SGHVS and CDR2 is FNYEAQ. The CDR3 loop spans 15 amino acids. Trimming cost V 5 bases and J 5 bases; bases outside gene matches: 6. CDR3 region: CASSTGTGSTGELFF. CDR3 DNA sequence: TGTGCCAGCAGCACCGGGACAGGGAGTACCGGGGAGCTGTTTTTT.

The chain has TRBV29-1 and TRBJ1-2, with 8 bases aligning to TRBD1. V lost 4 bases and J lost 9; bases outside the gene matches: 7. The CDR3 contains 12 residues. Germline CDR1 is SQVTM and CDR2 is ANQGSEA. The CDR3 protein is CSVGTQGDRYTF. DNA of the CDR3: TGCAGCGTTGGCACACAGGGGGATCGCTACACCTTC.

V and J are TRBV19 and TRBJ2-1; 13 bases line up with TRBD2. The CDR3 spans 14 residues. V was pared by 3 bases and J by 8 bases, with 1 base of the junction left unmatched. Germline assignment: CDR1 LNHDA and CDR2 SQIVND (reference sequence). The CDR3 nucleotides are TGTGCCAGTAGTATCACTAGCGGGAGGGATGAGCAGTTCTTC. It encodes CASSITSGRDEQFF.

The chain employs TRBV28 and TRBJ2-7; weak D call: TRBD1 (6 bases). Germline V gene data show CDR1 as MDHEN and CDR2 as SYDVKM. The CDR3 covers 15 residues. Between the trimmed V and J ends, which lost 6 bases and 3 bases, there was a span of 18 bases. This CDR3 reads CASSYGQPMSYEQYF. The CDR3 DNA reads as TGTGCCAGCAGCTACGGACAGCCCATGAGCTACGAGCAGTACTTC.

The V call is TRBV28, the J call TRBJ2-1, with 9 bases matching TRBD1. Trimming at V came to 6 bases and at J to 8 bases, leaving 14 bases not matched to a gene. The CDR3 length is 16 residues. Germline loops: CDR1 MDHEN, CDR2 SYDVKM. CDR3 amino acids: CASSSVETGGEDEQFF. The CDR3 DNA follows: TGTGCCAGCAGCTCCGTTGAGACAGGGGGAGAGGATGAGCAGTTCTTC.

This chain joins TRBV19 and TRBJ2-1, with 8 nucleotides matching TRBD1. The germline V gene encodes CDR1 LNHDA and CDR2 SQIVND (reference sequence). The CDR3 contains 15 residues. The V and J ends lost 8 bases and 7 bases, in that order; junction bases with no gene match: 13. CDR3 residues: CASHHRRQGKNEQFF. CDR3 in DNA: TGTGCCAGTCACCATCGACGACAGGGGAAGAATGAGCAGTTCTTC.

This sequence joins TRBV29-1 and TRBJ2-1; D possibly corresponds to TRBD2 (6 bases). Germline CDR1 reads SQVTM; CDR2 reads ANQGSEA. V was cut by 1 base and J by 2 bases, with 6 bases left in between. CDR3 length: 13 amino acids. As DNA, the CDR3 is TGCAGCGTTGAAGGACTAGCCTACAATGAGCAGTTCTTC. This encodes CSVEGLAYNEQFF.

The chain employs TRBV4-1 and TRBJ2-3; the D gene is possibly TRBD2 (5 bases). CDR1 MGHRA and CDR2 YSYEKL come from the germline V gene. The CDR3 covers 13 residues. The DNA for the CDR3 is TGCGCAACTAAAAACATCGGGGCAGATACGCAGTATTTT. Its translation is CATKNIGADTQYF.